This TCR beta chain was found in a study of blood T cell repertoires in COVID-19. Turning to the study itself: In each case, the material was cDNA or gDNA derived from T cells, B-cell-depleted T cells, or PBMCs.

Germline assignment: CDR1 MNHEY and CDR2 SVGAGI. The J segment lost 5 bases and the V segment lost 9 bases, leaving 7 bases of the junction unmatched. The CDR3 loop spans 13 amino acids. In the authors' workflow: Amplification of reference gene primers was used by the study to estimate nucleated cell counts. The method was immunoSEQ multiplex PCR; TCRdb's version includes in-frame clones alone and lacks a portion of them. V, J and clone size were drawn from that table, and D and trimming were deduced from the DNA. The sample yields about 90,000 clones, 87% seen once. The chain uses TRBV6-5 and TRBJ1-5; the match to TRBD1 covers 7 bases. The sequence derives from a male donor with acute or convalescent COVID-19. What was sequenced was peripheral blood. The chain's CDR3 is CASTRGLDQPQHF. Here the CDR3 DNA reads TGTGCCAGTACGAGGGGGCTGGATCAGCCCCAGCATTTT.